This T cell receptor (beta chain) comes out of a study of T cell repertoires in cytomegalovirus infection. In the study overall: The public TCR beta signatures pointed to both CMV infection and matching HLA type.

In TCRdb, the reads were re-called with MiXCR into one record per CDR3 protein. The repertoire holds approximately 250,000 distinct CDR3 sequences, with 9% to 15% as singletons. Study results and limitations: Summed public TCR beta family frequency identified CMV carriers bearing the relevant HLA. The ex vivo response was dominated by HLA-C-restricted CMV-specific TCR beta clonotypes.

About this clonotype: The target antigen is unknown. Possible read error: a much larger clone is one base away.

In germline, CDR1 is SGHTA, CDR2 FQGNSA. The CDR3 consists of 14 residues. The V call is TRBV7-2, the J call TRBJ1-2; the match to TRBD1 covers 8 bases. Sequenced material: PBMCs. This sequence originates from a human donor in good health (CMV status not recorded). Some clones in this sample may be carry-over from other donors' samples. Here the CDR3 reads CASSSSGGASGHTF. CDR3 nucleotides: TGTGCCAGCAGCTCATCAGGGGGCGCTTCTGGCCACACCTTC. Supplemented by reference TRBV7-2 and TRBJ1-2, the full variable domain reads GAGVSQSPSNKVTEKGKDVELRCDPISGHTALYWYRQSLGQGLEFLIYFQGNSAPDKSGLPSDRFSAERTGGSVSTLTIQRTQQEDSAVYLCASSSSGGASGHTFGSGTRLTVV.